This TCR beta chain was captured in a study of siplizumab effects on memory and regulatory T cells. The V gene lost 0 bases and the J gene lost 7 bases, with 8 bases spanning the gap. This CDR3 has 13 amino acids. CDR1 SGDLS and CDR2 YYNGEE come from the germline V gene. The table came from immunoSEQ multiplex PCR; TCRdb's copy has only in-frame clones and leaves some out. The table has about 40,000 clones, around 90% seen once. The sequencing input was naive CD4+ T cells sorted from blood. The receptor was derived from a human donor in good health. V and J are TRBV9 and TRBJ2-1; D remains ambiguous. The CDR3 DNA reads as TGTGCCAGCAGCGTAGCTCCGGGTAATGAGCAGTTCTTC. Amino acid sequence: CASSVAPGNEQFF.